A selection of T cell receptor beta chains follows, all from one sample in a study of blood T cell repertoires in COVID-19. TCRdb's table, derived via immunoSEQ multiplex PCR, lists solely in-frame clones and lacks some. The table lists some 320,000 clones, roughly 86% of them singletons. Sequencing was done on a sample of peripheral blood. The receptor set was obtained from a woman aged 25-40 years with COVID-19, enrolled during active disease. The CDR3 runs from the conserved cysteine through the conserved F or W. The D gene is left open where the match is weak. Size values are once, few and many counts, or a class for expanded clones, and some rows have none.

V,size,J,D,length,DNA,CDR3
TRBV27,NA,TRBJ2-7,TRBD1,15,TGTGCCAGCAGTTTATCAGCCAGGGGGCCTTACGAGCAGTACTTC,CASSLSARGPYEQYF
TRBV3-1/TRBV3-2,NA,TRBJ2-1,NA,15,TGTGCCAGCGGGGACTGGGGGAGCTCCTACAATGAGCAGTTCTTC,CASGDWGSSYNEQFF
TRBV5-4,NA,TRBJ1-1,NA,15,TGTGCCAGCAGCCCCGTTCTGGACAGCAACACTGAAGCTTTCTTT,CASSPVLDSNTEAFF
TRBV10-2,NA,TRBJ2-3,TRBD2,14,TGCGCCAGCACTAGCGGGGGACACACAGATACGCAGTATTTT,CASTSGGHTDTQYF
TRBV28,NA,TRBJ2-2,TRBD1,16,TGTGCCAGCAGCACCTTAGGGACAGGGAACACCGGGGAGCTGTTTTTT,CASSTLGTGNTGELFF
TRBV27,NA,TRBJ1-1,TRBD1,16,TGTGCCAGCAGGGCTAAGACAGGGGCCATGAACACTGAAGCTTTCTTT,CASRAKTGAMNTEAFF
TRBV15,NA,TRBJ2-5,NA,14,TGTGCCACCAGCAGAGAGAACAGCCAAGAGACCCAGTACTTC,CATSRENSQETQYF
TRBV6-1,NA,TRBJ1-5,NA,13,TGTGCCAGCAGTGATTCGGGGAAACAGCCCCAGCATTTT,CASSDSGKQPQHF
TRBV5-1,NA,TRBJ2-2,NA,16,TGCGCCAGCAGCTTGGCGGCAGCGGTTAACACCGGGGAGCTGTTTTTT,CASSLAAAVNTGELFF
TRBV4-1,NA,TRBJ1-2,TRBD1,16,TGCGCCAGCAGCCAACAGGGGGTTTCCCGTAACTATGGCTACACCTTC,CASSQQGVSRNYGYTF
TRBV4-1,NA,TRBJ2-1,TRBD2,18,TGCGCCAGCAGCCCCCAGCCCCTAGCGGGGGGCTCCTACAATGAGCAGTTCTTC,CASSPQPLAGGSYNEQFF
TRBV11-2,NA,TRBJ2-7,NA,11,TGTGCCAGCAGCCCAGGAGGCGAGCAGTACTTC,CASSPGGEQYF
TRBV12-3/TRBV12-4,NA,TRBJ2-2,TRBD2,13,TGTGCCAGCAGGTCGACTAGCGGCGGGGAGCTGTTTTTT,CASRSTSGGELFF
TRBV25-1,NA,TRBJ2-7,TRBD1,16,TGTGCCAGCAGTGAGGATACTAGGACAGGGCGGTACGAGCAGTACTTC,CASSEDTRTGRYEQYF
TRBV29-1,NA,TRBJ2-3,NA,14,TGCAGCGTTGGGGCCAAGACGAGCACAGATACGCAGTATTTT,CSVGAKTSTDTQYF
TRBV7-9,NA,TRBJ2-5,NA,15,TGTGCCAGCAGCTCGCCCACGGAGGAGATGGAGACCCAGTACTTC,CASSSPTEEMETQYF
TRBV7-9,NA,TRBJ1-4,NA,15,TGTGCCAGCAGCCATACAATGGGGGCGCAGGAAAAACTGTTTTTT,CASSHTMGAQEKLFF
TRBV24-1,NA,TRBJ1-5,TRBD1,17,TGTGCCACCAGTGATTCTCGGACAGGAACGCGCAATCAGCCCCAGCATTTT,CATSDSRTGTRNQPQHF
TRBV5-1,NA,TRBJ1-1,NA,14,TGCGCCAGCAGCTTGAACTCCCGGGAGACTGAAGCTTTCTTT,CASSLNSRETEAFF
TRBV6-5,NA,TRBJ1-3,NA,15,TGTGCCAGCAGTTTCTACAGAGGGACTGGAAACACCATATATTTT,CASSFYRGTGNTIYF
TRBV4-1,NA,TRBJ2-1,TRBD2,16,TGCGCCAGCAGCCAAGTGACGGAGACTCCTAGCGGTGAGCAGTTCTTC,CASSQVTETPSGEQFF
TRBV11-2,NA,TRBJ1-5,NA,15,TGTGCCAGCAGCTTAACAGGCAACGGCAATCAGCCCCAGCATTTT,CASSLTGNGNQPQHF
TRBV14,NA,TRBJ2-1,TRBD2,16,TGTGCCAGCAGCCAACTAGCGGGGGGGATTTACAATGAGCAGTTCTTC,CASSQLAGGIYNEQFF
TRBV11-2,NA,TRBJ2-7,TRBD1,15,TGTGCCAGCAGCTCTGGGACAGGGTCTATCAACGAGCAGTACTTC,CASSSGTGSINEQYF
TRBV29-1,NA,TRBJ2-7,NA,15,TGCAGCGTTCGCTTCGGGACTCAAAAAGACTACGAGCAGTACTTC,CSVRFGTQKDYEQYF
TRBV28,NA,TRBJ1-2,TRBD1,15,TGTGCCAGCGCAGGGGGCAGGAGAGCTAACTATGGCTACACCTTC,CASAGGRRANYGYTF
TRBV19,once,TRBJ1-4,NA,15,TGTGCCAGTAGTCGACTTCAGGGAGGGGAGGAAAAACTGTTTTTT,CASSRLQGGEEKLFF
TRBV12-3/TRBV12-4,NA,TRBJ1-3,NA,13,TGTGCCAGCAGTCCCTCAGCGGGAAACACCATATATTTT,CASSPSAGNTIYF
TRBV7-9,once,TRBJ2-2,NA,18,TGTGCCAGCAGCTCCTCCGTGACAAGAGGGGGGAACACCGGGGAGCTGTTTTTT,CASSSSVTRGGNTGELFF
TRBV6-5,NA,TRBJ1-2,NA,15,TGTGCCAGCAGTTTACAGGCGTTAGCTAACTATGGCTACACCTTC,CASSLQALANYGYTF
TRBV10-3,NA,TRBJ2-1,TRBD2,14,TGTGCCATCAGTGACTGGGAGGGGCCGGGGGAGCAGTTCTTC,CAISDWEGPGEQFF
TRBV6-1,NA,TRBJ2-1,NA,16,TGTGCCAGCAGTGATGCGGGACTGCCGCGGGGCAATGAGCAGTTCTTC,CASSDAGLPRGNEQFF
TRBV23-1,NA,TRBJ2-2,NA,13,TGCGCCAGCAGTCAATTTCGGTCCGGGGAGCTGTTTTTT,CASSQFRSGELFF
TRBV18,many,TRBJ1-2,NA,13,TGTGCCAGCTCACCGAACGAGAACTATGGCTACACCTTC,CASSPNENYGYTF
TRBV7-8,NA,TRBJ2-5,NA,15,TGTGCCAGCAGCCCCACATCAGGGGTCGCGGAGACCCAGTACTTC,CASSPTSGVAETQYF
TRBV27,NA,TRBJ2-7,TRBD1,16,TGTGCCAGCAGTTTATGGGGAGACAGGGGACCCTACGAGCAGTACTTC,CASSLWGDRGPYEQYF
TRBV18,NA,TRBJ2-5,NA,19,TGTGCCAGCTCACCACCTCAGCTAGGGGCAGGAATACACCAAGAGACCCAGTACTTC,CASSPPQLGAGIHQETQYF
TRBV28,NA,TRBJ2-7,TRBD1,15,TGTGCCAGCAGTTTCCCCCGACAGGGTTTCAACGAGCAGTACTTC,CASSFPRQGFNEQYF
TRBV28,NA,TRBJ2-1,TRBD1,14,TGTGCCAGCAGTTTACCGGGGACAGTCAATGAGCAGTTCTTC,CASSLPGTVNEQFF
TRBV2,NA,TRBJ2-5,TRBD2,16,TGTGCCAGCAAGTCCGGGACTAGCGGTTTCCAAGAGACCCAGTACTTC,CASKSGTSGFQETQYF
TRBV5-4,NA,TRBJ2-3,TRBD1,15,TGTGCCAGCAGCCCGGGACAGGAGACCACAGATACGCAGTATTTT,CASSPGQETTDTQYF
TRBV2,NA,TRBJ2-1,NA,16,TGTGCCAGCAGTGAGGGATTATTAGCGGTTTACAATGAGCAGTTCTTC,CASSEGLLAVYNEQFF
TRBV14,NA,TRBJ2-7,TRBD2,15,TGTGCCAGCAGCCAAGTAGGAGCGGGGGGCTACGAGCAGTACTTC,CASSQVGAGGYEQYF
TRBV29-1,NA,TRBJ2-7,TRBD1,12,TGCAGCGCTAAGGACAGGGTCTACGAGCAGTACTTC,CSAKDRVYEQYF
TRBV27,NA,TRBJ1-1,TRBD1,12,TGTGCCAGCAGCTCACAGGGGGCTGAAGCTTTCTTT,CASSSQGAEAFF
TRBV4-1,NA,TRBJ2-7,TRBD2,16,TGCGCCAGCAGCCAATTACTAGCGGGGGGAACCTACGAGCAGTACTTC,CASSQLLAGGTYEQYF
TRBV27,NA,TRBJ2-2,TRBD1,14,TGTGCCAGCAGTTTCAGGACAGGGAACGGGGAGCTGTTTTTT,CASSFRTGNGELFF
TRBV7-6,NA,TRBJ2-7,TRBD1,15,TGTGCCAGCAGCCTAGAAGGGGGCGATCAGTACGAGCAGTACTTC,CASSLEGGDQYEQYF
TRBV18,NA,TRBJ2-2,NA,13,TGTGCCAGCTCACCCAGGGGAACCGGGGAGCTGTTTTTT,CASSPRGTGELFF
TRBV10-3,NA,TRBJ1-2,TRBD1,12,TGTGCCACCTCCCCAGGGGGCGAAGGCTACACCTTC,CATSPGGEGYTF
TRBV2,NA,TRBJ1-1,NA,13,TGTGCCAGCAGTGCTCCAGGTTTCACTGAAGCTTTCTTT,CASSAPGFTEAFF
TRBV19,NA,TRBJ2-1,TRBD1,14,TGTGCCAGTAGTATGAGGACAGGGGGTTGGGGGGAGTTCTTC,CASSMRTGGWGEFF
TRBV18,NA,TRBJ1-1,TRBD1,14,TGTGCCAGCTCACCGGGACAGGGGGTCTCTGTCGCTTTCTTT,CASSPGQGVSVAFF
TRBV11-2,NA,TRBJ1-2,NA,14,TGTGCCAGCACCGGACTCGTCGGAAACTATGGCTACACCTTC,CASTGLVGNYGYTF
TRBV10-2,NA,TRBJ1-3,NA,15,TGCGCCAGCATGGGAGAGGCGTTTTGGGGAAACACCATATATTTT,CASMGEAFWGNTIYF
TRBV11-2,NA,TRBJ2-7,TRBD2,14,TGTGCCAGCAGCTTAGGGACTAGCGGGTACGAGCAGTACTTC,CASSLGTSGYEQYF
TRBV6-5,NA,TRBJ2-7,TRBD2,15,TGTGCCAGCAGTTACTCGGGACTAGCGGGGTACGAGCAGTACTTC,CASSYSGLAGYEQYF